This T cell receptor beta chain was sequenced for a study of cytomegalovirus exposure and HLA in healthy donors. Study-level findings and limits: CMV serostatus was the only recorded immune exposure for donors. Later analysis suggested most CMV-associated TCR beta chains were HLA-restricted. In an earlier analysis, productive rearrangement rates for most beta V segments clustered near 90% or 30%.

The count of this clone is one. The antigen is not known. The ends lost 5 bases at V and 2 bases at J; junction bases unmatched: 8. This CDR3 comprises 15 residues. CDR1 MDHEN and CDR2 SYDVKM come from the germline V gene. With 60 Vbeta and 13 Jbeta primers, the PCR was carried out. As handled by the study authors: An analysis that came later counted approximately 76 million unique TCR beta chains, 9 million to 12 million shared. Libraries were prepared by immunoSEQ multiplex PCR; TCRdb keeps only in-frame clonotypes and omits some of them. D and trimming come from the DNA, and the V and J calls and clone size come from that table. In the table there are roughly 190,000 clones, over 75% of which are singletons.

Source material: PBMCs. The sequence came from a woman in her fifties or sixties in good health and CMV-seropositive. V is TRBV28 and J is TRBJ2-7; 8 bases agree with TRBD1. Here the CDR3 DNA reads TGTGCCAGCAGTCCACCGACAGGGGCCACCTACGAGCAGTACTTC. It specifies CASSPPTGATYEQYF.